The clone carrying this T cell receptor beta chain is a singleton in its sample. The data belong to a study of blood T cell repertoires in COVID-19. Sequenced by immunoSEQ multiplex PCR; TCRdb stores in-frame clones only, minus some. The top ten hold 3.2% of the sample, which has approximately 120,000 clones, around 85% seen once. The CDR3 extends over 13 amino acids. Trimming stripped 4 bases from V and 1 base from J, with 7 bases between. Germline V gives CDR1 LNHDA, CDR2 SQIVND (reference sequence). This clonotype was sampled from a woman over 75 with COVID-19, enrolled during active disease. Sequencing was done on a sample of peripheral blood. The rearrangement joins TRBV19 to TRBJ1-1; unclear D gene. The CDR3 spells CASSRKQNTEAFF. DNA for the CDR3: TGTGCCAGTAGTAGAAAACAGAACACTGAAGCTTTCTTT.